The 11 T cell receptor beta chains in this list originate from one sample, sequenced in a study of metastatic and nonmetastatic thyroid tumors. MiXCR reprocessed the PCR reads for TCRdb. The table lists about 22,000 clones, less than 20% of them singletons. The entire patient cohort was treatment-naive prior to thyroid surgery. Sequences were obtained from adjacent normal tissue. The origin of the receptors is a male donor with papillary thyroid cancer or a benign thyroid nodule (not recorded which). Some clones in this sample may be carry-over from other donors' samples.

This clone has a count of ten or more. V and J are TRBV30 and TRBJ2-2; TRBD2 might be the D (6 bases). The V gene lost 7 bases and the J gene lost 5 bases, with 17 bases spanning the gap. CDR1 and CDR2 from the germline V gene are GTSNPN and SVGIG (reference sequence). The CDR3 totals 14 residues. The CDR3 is CASTRDGGTGELFF. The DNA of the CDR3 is TGTGCCTCCACCCGGGACGGAGGGACCGGGGAGCTGTTTTTT.

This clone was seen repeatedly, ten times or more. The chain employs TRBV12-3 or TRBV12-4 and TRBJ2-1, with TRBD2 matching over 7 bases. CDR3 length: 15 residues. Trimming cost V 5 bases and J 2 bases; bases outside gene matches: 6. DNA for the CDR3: TGTGCCAGCAGTCCCCCGGGGACTACCTACAATGAGCAGTTCTTC. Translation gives CASSPPGTTYNEQFF.

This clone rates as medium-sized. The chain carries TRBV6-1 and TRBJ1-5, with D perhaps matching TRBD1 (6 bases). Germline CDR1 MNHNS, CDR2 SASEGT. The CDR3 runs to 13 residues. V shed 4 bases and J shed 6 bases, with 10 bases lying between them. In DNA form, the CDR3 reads TGTGCCAGCAGTGTAGGGGGGCCTCAGCCCCAGCATTTT. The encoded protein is CASSVGGPQPQHF.

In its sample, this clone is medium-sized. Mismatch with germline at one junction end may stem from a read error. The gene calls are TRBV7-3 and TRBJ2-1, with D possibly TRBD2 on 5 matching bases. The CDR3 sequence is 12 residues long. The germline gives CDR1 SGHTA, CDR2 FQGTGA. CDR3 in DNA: TGTGCCAGCAGGGACTCCGACAATGAGCAGTTCTTC. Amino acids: CASRDSDNEQFF.

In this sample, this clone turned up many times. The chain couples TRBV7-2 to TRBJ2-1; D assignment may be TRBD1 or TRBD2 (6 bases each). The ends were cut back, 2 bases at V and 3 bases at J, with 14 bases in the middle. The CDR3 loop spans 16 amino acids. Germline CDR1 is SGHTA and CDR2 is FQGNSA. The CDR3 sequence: CASSLSGGIFYNEQFF. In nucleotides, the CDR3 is TGTGCCAGCAGCTTATCCGGGGGCATCTTCTACAATGAGCAGTTCTTC.

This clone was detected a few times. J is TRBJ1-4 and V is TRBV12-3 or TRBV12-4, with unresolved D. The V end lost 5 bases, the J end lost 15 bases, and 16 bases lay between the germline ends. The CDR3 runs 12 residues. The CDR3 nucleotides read TGTGCCAGCAGTCGTGACCGTGAAGATGTGTTTTTT. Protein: CASSRDREDVFF.

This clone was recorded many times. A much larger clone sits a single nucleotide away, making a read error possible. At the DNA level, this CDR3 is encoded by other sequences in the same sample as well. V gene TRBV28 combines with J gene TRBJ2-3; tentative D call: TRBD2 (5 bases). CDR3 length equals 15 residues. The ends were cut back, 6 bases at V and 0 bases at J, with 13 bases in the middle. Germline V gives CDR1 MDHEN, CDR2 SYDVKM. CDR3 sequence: CASRPHAGSTDTQYF. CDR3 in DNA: TGTGCCAGCAGGCCCCATGCGGGCAGCACAGATACGCAGTATTTT.

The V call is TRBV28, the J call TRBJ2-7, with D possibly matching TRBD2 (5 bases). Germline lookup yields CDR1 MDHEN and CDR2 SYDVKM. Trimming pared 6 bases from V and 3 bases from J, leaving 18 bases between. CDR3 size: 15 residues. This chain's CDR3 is CASRRSGGVGYEQYF. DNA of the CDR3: TGTGCCAGCAGGAGGTCTGGAGGAGTAGGCTACGAGCAGTACTTC.

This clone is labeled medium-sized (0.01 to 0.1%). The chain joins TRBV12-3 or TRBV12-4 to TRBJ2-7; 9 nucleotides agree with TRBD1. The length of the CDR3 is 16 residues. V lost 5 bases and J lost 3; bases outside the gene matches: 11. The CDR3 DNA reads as TGTGCCAGCAGTAAGTTGGGACAGGGCTCAATCTACGAGCAGTACGTC. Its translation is CASSKLGQGSIYEQYV.

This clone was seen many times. The CDR3 nucleotides are TGTGCCAGCAGCTACAGGGAGGCCTACGAAAAACTGTTTTTT. It encodes CASSYREAYEKLFF. The chain uses TRBV5-6 and TRBJ1-4; D may be TRBD1 (6 bases). The CDR3 length is 14 residues. V dropped 3 bases and J dropped 8 bases, with 14 bases sitting between them. The germline V gene encodes CDR1 SGHDT and CDR2 YYEEEE.

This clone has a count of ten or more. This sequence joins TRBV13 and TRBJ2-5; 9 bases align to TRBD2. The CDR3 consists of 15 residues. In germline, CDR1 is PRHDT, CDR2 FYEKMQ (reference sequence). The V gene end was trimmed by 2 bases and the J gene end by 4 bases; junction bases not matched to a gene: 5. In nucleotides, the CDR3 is TGTGCCAGCAGCTTATTAGCGGGAGCAACAGAGACCCAGTACTTC. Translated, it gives CASSLLAGATETQYF.